The 25 T cell receptor beta chains reported below all come from one sample, sequenced in a study of cytomegalovirus exposure and HLA in healthy donors (dated by TCRdb to about 2017). Libraries came from the immunoSEQ multiplex PCR assay. A mixture of 60 forward primers for TCR Vbeta segments and 13 reverse primers for TCR Jbeta segments was used in the multiplex PCR. TCRdb stores this immuneACCESS table with in-frame sequences only. Part of the clones is absent; in the studies checked, under half of the shortfall reflects unresolved V genes, and no reason is known for the rest. This specimen's table enumerates roughly 43,000 clones. The ten largest clonotypes hold under 1.3% of the sample. The sample taken for sequencing was PBMCs. Every receptor here comes from a woman aged 40 to 50 in good health and CMV-seronegative.

V and J are TRBV12-5 and TRBJ2-4; D gene ambiguous. The germline V gene has CDR1 LGHNT and CDR2 FRNRAP. The CDR3 totals 12 residues. The V end was cut by 4 bases, the J end by 5 bases, with 6 bases between. Here the CDR3 DNA reads TGTGCTAGTGGTTCCCGGGAAAACATTCAGTACTTC. This encodes CASGSRENIQYF.

The chain joins TRBV11-1 to TRBJ2-3; tentative D call: TRBD2 (5 bases). Trimming stripped 1 base from V and 4 bases from J, with 12 bases between. The germline CDR1 and CDR2 sequences are SGHAT and FQDESV (reference sequence). The length of the CDR3 is 15 residues. CDR3 sequence: CASSLEDGIADTQYF. The CDR3 region has the DNA TGTGCCAGCAGCTTAGAAGACGGGATCGCAGATACGCAGTATTTT.

This CDR3 reads CASSPLGGQGTAYEQYF. The CDR3 DNA reads as TGTGCCAGCAGTCCCTTGGGGGGACAGGGGACGGCCTACGAGCAGTACTTC. The rearrangement joins TRBV28 to TRBJ2-7, with 10 bases that match TRBD1. The CDR3 sequence is 17 residues long. J lost 2 bases, V lost 5 bases, and 12 bases had no gene match. The germline CDR1 and CDR2 sequences are MDHEN and SYDVKM.

The chain uses TRBV4-2 and TRBJ2-7; weak D call: TRBD2 (5 bases). This CDR3 comprises 12 residues. Trimming shortened V by 2 bases and J by 7 bases, and 9 bases separated the two germline ends. Per the germline V gene, CDR1 is LGHNA and CDR2 is YNFKEQ. The CDR3 DNA is TGTGCCAGCAGCCAACGGACGGGGGAGCAGTACTTC. This sequence encodes CASSQRTGEQYF.

V gene TRBV30 combines with J gene TRBJ1-2; D might be TRBD1 (5 bases). In germline, CDR1 is GTSNPN, CDR2 SVGIG (reference sequence). The CDR3 is 15 residues long. Deletions cut 8 bases from V and 0 bases from J, with 19 bases between. In DNA form, the CDR3 reads TGTGCCGGGATTCAAGGGCGGGGGGCTAACTATGGCTACACCTTC. This sequence encodes CAGIQGRGANYGYTF.

The chain has TRBV6-1 and TRBJ2-7, with 11 bases matching TRBD2. Trimming took 7 bases from V and 5 from J; bases not matched to a gene: 10. CDR3 length: 15 amino acids. Germline V gene data show CDR1 as MNHNS and CDR2 as SASEGT. This chain's CDR3 is CASNRLAGGLDEQYF. CDR3 DNA sequence: TGTGCCAGCAACCGATTAGCGGGAGGGCTCGACGAGCAGTACTTC.

V gene TRBV19 combines with J gene TRBJ2-7, with 9 bases aligning to TRBD1. CDR1 and CDR2 (germline): LNHDA, SQIVND (reference sequence). V lost 6 bases to trimming and J lost 6 bases; unmatched junction nucleotides: 9. The length of the CDR3 is 14 residues. The CDR3 here is CASSRGQGGSEQYF. CDR3 DNA sequence: TGTGCCAGTAGCCGGGGACAGGGAGGATCCGAGCAGTACTTC.

The J gene is TRBJ1-2, the V gene TRBV4-1; perhaps TRBD1 as D (6 bases). CDR1 and CDR2 from the germline V gene are MGHRA and YSYEKL. Trimming pared 4 bases from V and 0 bases from J, leaving 24 bases between. The CDR3 is 19 amino acids. This CDR3 reads CASSPSRGASPNSNYGYTF. In nucleotides, the CDR3 is TGCGCCAGCAGCCCCAGTCGGGGGGCCTCTCCGAATTCTAACTATGGCTACACCTTC.

The J gene is TRBJ2-4, the V gene TRBV7-2, with 13 bases fitting TRBD2. Per the germline V gene, CDR1 is SGHTA and CDR2 is FQGNSA. The CDR3 contains 15 residues. V lost 6 bases and J lost 7; bases outside the gene matches: 6. The CDR3 nucleotides are TGTGCCAGCAGTGGACTAGCGGGAGTGAGTAACATTCAGTACTTC. Encoded protein: CASSGLAGVSNIQYF.

V usage is TRBV5-1 and J usage is TRBJ2-1, with 7 positions matching TRBD2. V trimming: 0 bases; J trimming: 3 bases; junction bases outside the gene matches: 3. The CDR3 has 15 amino acids. Germline V gene data show CDR1 as SGHRS and CDR2 as YFSETQ. The CDR3 spells CASSLEASGYNEQFF. The CDR3 nucleotides are TGCGCCAGCAGCTTGGAGGCTAGCGGCTACAATGAGCAGTTCTTC. Full variable domain (rest looked up from reference TRBV5-1 and TRBJ2-1): KAGVTQTPRYLIKTRGQQVTLSCSPISGHRSVSWYQQTPGQGLQFLFEYFSETQRNKGNFPGRFSGRQFSNSRSEMNVSTLELGDSALYLCASSLEASGYNEQFFGPGTRLTVL.

This chain joins TRBV4-3 and TRBJ2-7; TRBD2 agrees at 8 bases. The CDR3 totals 15 residues. V lost 0 bases to trimming and J lost 4 bases; unmatched junction nucleotides: 5. Germline CDR1 LGHNA, CDR2 YSLEER. In DNA, the CDR3 is TGCGCCAGCAGCCAAGAGTGGACTAGCTCTTACGAGCAGTACTTC. Its translation: CASSQEWTSSYEQYF.

The rearrangement uses TRBV18 and TRBJ1-2; TRBD1 agrees at 10 bases. Germline CDR1 and CDR2: KGHSH and LQKENI. V trimming: 6 bases; J trimming: 4 bases; junction bases outside the gene matches: 8. The CDR3 has 15 amino acids. As DNA, the CDR3 is TGTGCCAGCTCGCCGGGACAGGGGTTTGGCTATGGCTACACCTTC. This sequence encodes CASSPGQGFGYGYTF.

V is TRBV25-1 and J is TRBJ2-3; D is possibly TRBD1 (6 bases). The V gene lost 6 bases and the J gene lost 0 bases, with 10 bases spanning the gap. CDR1 is MGHDK, CDR2 SYGVNS, per germline. This CDR3 contains 14 residues. The CDR3 DNA follows: TGTGCCAGCAGGTGGGACACGAGCACAGATACGCAGTATTTT. It yields the protein CASRWDTSTDTQYF.

This chain uses TRBV15 with TRBJ2-3; 12 nucleotides line up with TRBD2. Germline CDR1 and CDR2: LNHNV and YYDKDF (reference sequence). Trimming cost V 1 base and J 5 bases; bases outside gene matches: 10. This CDR3 has 18 amino acids. The DNA of the CDR3 is TGTGCCACCAGCAGAGTCAGGGGGTTGGGACTAGCGGGAGATACGCAGTATTTT. This gives the protein CATSRVRGLGLAGDTQYF. The full variable domain, in which reference TRBV15 and TRBJ2-3 provide the parts outside the CDR3, is DAMVIQNPRYQVTQFGKPVTLSCSQTLNHNVMYWYQQKSSQAPKLLFHYYDKDFNNEADTPDNFQSRRPNTSFCFLDIRSPGLGDTAMYLCATSRVRGLGLAGDTQYFGPGTRLTVL.

This chain links TRBV6-1 with TRBJ2-7, with 9 positions matching TRBD1. The germline V gene has CDR1 MNHNS and CDR2 SASEGT. This CDR3 is 14 amino acids long. J was trimmed by 3 bases and V by 7 bases; bases with no gene match: 7. The CDR3: CASTLDRGGYEQYF. The CDR3 DNA follows: TGTGCCAGCACCCTGGACAGGGGAGGCTACGAGCAGTACTTC.

V usage is TRBV4-1 and J usage is TRBJ1-1; a weak D match, TRBD1 (6 bases). This CDR3 is 13 amino acids long. V was clipped by 7 bases and J by 1 base, with 10 bases between them. Germline V gene sequence: CDR1 MGHRA, CDR2 YSYEKL. This CDR3 is CASTRGANTEAFF. The CDR3 DNA sequence: TGCGCCAGCACTCGGGGGGCGAACACTGAAGCTTTCTTT.

The chain couples TRBV9 to TRBJ2-7, with a weak D call TRBD2 (6 bases). Trimming stripped 4 bases from V and 2 bases from J, with 13 bases between. Germline CDR1 reads SGDLS; CDR2 reads YYNGEE. CDR3 length: 14 residues. CDR3: CASSPGTGAYEQYF. CDR3 DNA sequence: TGTGCCAGCAGCCCCGGCACGGGGGCCTACGAGCAGTACTTC.

The rearrangement uses TRBV13 and TRBJ2-7, with D perhaps TRBD2 (6 bases). Germline V CDR1 and CDR2: PRHDT, FYEKMQ (reference sequence). V shed 6 bases and J shed 0 bases, with 21 bases lying between them. The CDR3 consists of 17 residues. CDR3 sequence: CASSHTAAGLFSYEQYF. CDR3 DNA sequence: TGTGCCAGCAGTCACACGGCAGCGGGCTTATTCTCCTACGAGCAGTACTTC.

The genes are TRBV29-1 and TRBJ2-1, with TRBD2 matching 8 bases. J was trimmed by 4 bases and V by 4 bases; bases with no gene match: 6. Germline V lookup: CDR1 SQVTM, CDR2 ANQGSEA. CDR3 length equals 14 residues. The CDR3 region is CSVVELAAYNEQFF. The CDR3 nucleotides read TGCAGCGTTGTAGAACTAGCGGCATACAATGAGCAGTTCTTC.

V is TRBV19 and J is TRBJ2-2, with D possibly being TRBD2 (6 bases). The length of the CDR3 is 14 residues. Deletions cut 0 bases from V and 8 bases from J, with 10 bases between. CDR1 is LNHDA and CDR2 is SQIVND in the germline V gene (reference sequence). This CDR3 is CASSIDRLAGELFF. CDR3 nucleotides: TGTGCCAGTAGTATAGATCGGCTAGCGGGGGAGCTGTTTTTT.

The chain carries TRBV29-1 and TRBJ2-2, with 9 nucleotides matching TRBD1. The CDR3 has 15 residues. Trimming took 5 bases from V and 3 from J; bases not matched to a gene: 7. Germline V gene lookup returns CDR1 SQVTM and CDR2 ANQGSEA. The DNA of the CDR3 is TGCAGCGTTTTTAGGGGGACAGGGTACACCGGGGAGCTGTTTTTT. Translation gives CSVFRGTGYTGELFF.

This chain connects TRBV19 to TRBJ1-5; a possible D gene is TRBD1 (5 bases). The CDR3 sequence is 15 residues long. V lost 1 base, J lost 4 bases, and 11 bases lay in between. Germline-derived CDR1 and CDR2 are LNHDA and SQIVND (reference sequence). DNA for the CDR3: TGTGCCAGTAGTATAGTAGTCGGGGGAAATCAGCCCCAGCATTTT. Its translation is CASSIVVGGNQPQHF.

The chain uses TRBV2 and TRBJ2-7, with a tentative D call TRBD2 (5 bases). The V end lost 4 bases, the J end lost 0 bases, and 10 bases lay between the germline ends. The germline V gene has CDR1 SNHLY and CDR2 FYNNEI. The CDR3 extends over 14 amino acids. CDR3 region: CASSGTASSYEQYF. CDR3 coding DNA: TGTGCCAGCAGTGGGACTGCAAGCTCCTACGAGCAGTACTTC. The variable domain in full, completed from reference TRBV2 and TRBJ2-7, reads EPEVTQTPSHQVTQMGQEVILRCVPISNHLYFYWYRQILGQKVEFLVSFYNNEISEKSEIFDDQFSVERPDGSNFTLKIRSTKLEDSAMYFCASSGTASSYEQYFGPGTRLTVT.

The CDR3 reads CASKDRGLAGGYSYEQYF. CDR3 nucleotide sequence: TGTGCCAGCAAGGACAGGGGACTAGCGGGAGGCTACTCCTACGAGCAGTACTTC. The V call is TRBV28, the J call TRBJ2-7, with 15 bases lining up with TRBD2. This CDR3 spans 18 amino acids. Trimming at V came to 7 bases and at J to 0 bases, leaving 10 bases not matched to a gene. Germline loops: CDR1 MDHEN, CDR2 SYDVKM.

V is TRBV2 and J is TRBJ2-7; possible D gene TRBD2, 5 bases. The CDR3 runs 15 residues. V lost 3 bases and J lost 1, with 13 bases in between. The germline gives CDR1 SNHLY, CDR2 FYNNEI. CDR3 region: CASSDQVRGSYEQYF. DNA of the CDR3: TGTGCCAGCAGTGATCAGGTTAGAGGGTCCTACGAGCAGTACTTC.